The source of this T cell receptor (beta chain) is a study of blood T cell repertoires in COVID-19. CDR1 and CDR2 (germline): LGHNT, FRNRAP. The V and J ends lost 4 bases and 2 bases, in that order; junction bases with no gene match: 15. CDR3 length: 18 residues. Assignments of participants to cohorts depended upon their own reported clinical history. Recovered status applied to Cohort 3 donors who had two consecutive negative PCRs. It also applied to those with clearance or with symptom resolution. Repertoires were generated with immunoSEQ multiplex PCR, while TCRdb's copy carries only in-frame clones and drops some. The table has over 150,000 clones, about 90% seen once.

The sample was PBMCs or T cells enriched from blood (not recorded which). This receptor was identified in a woman aged 45-65 years who had recovered from COVID-19. The V call is TRBV12-5, the J call TRBJ2-3; 7 bases are shared with TRBD2. The CDR3 loop is CASGSPMGGDPYTDTQYF. Written as DNA, the CDR3 is TGTGCTAGTGGTTCGCCAATGGGAGGGGATCCATACACAGATACGCAGTATTTT.